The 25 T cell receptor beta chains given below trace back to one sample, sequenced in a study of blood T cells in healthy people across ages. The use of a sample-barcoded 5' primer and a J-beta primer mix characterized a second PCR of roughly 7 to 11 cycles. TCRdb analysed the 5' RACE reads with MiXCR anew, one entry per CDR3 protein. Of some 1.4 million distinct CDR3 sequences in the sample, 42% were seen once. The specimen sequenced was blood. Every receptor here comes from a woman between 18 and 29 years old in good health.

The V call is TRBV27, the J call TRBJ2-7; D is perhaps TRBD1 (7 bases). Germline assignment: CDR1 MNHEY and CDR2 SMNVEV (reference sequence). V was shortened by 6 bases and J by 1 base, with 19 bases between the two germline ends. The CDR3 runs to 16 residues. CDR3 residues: CASSGGQNPLSYEQYF. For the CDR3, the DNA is TGTGCCAGCAGCGGGGGACAGAACCCCCTATCCTACGAGCAGTACTTC.

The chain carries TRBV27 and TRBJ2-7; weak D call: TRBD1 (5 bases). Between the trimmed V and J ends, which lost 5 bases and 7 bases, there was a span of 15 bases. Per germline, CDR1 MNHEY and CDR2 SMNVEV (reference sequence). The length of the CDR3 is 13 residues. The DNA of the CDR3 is TGTGCCAGCAGTCCCTGGGGCGGCGAGGAGCAGTACTTC. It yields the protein CASSPWGGEEQYF.

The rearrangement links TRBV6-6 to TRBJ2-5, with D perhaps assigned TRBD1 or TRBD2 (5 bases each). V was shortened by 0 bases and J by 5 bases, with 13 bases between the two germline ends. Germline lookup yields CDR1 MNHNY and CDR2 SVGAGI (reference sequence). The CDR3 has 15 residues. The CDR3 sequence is CASSYSTGLGETQYF. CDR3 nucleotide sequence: TGTGCCAGCAGTTACTCCACGGGGCTAGGGGAGACCCAGTACTTC.

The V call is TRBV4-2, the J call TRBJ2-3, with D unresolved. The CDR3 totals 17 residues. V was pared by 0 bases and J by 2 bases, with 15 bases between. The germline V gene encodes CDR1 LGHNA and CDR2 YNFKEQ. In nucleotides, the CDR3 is TGTGCCAGCAGCCAAGAAGAAGGTATGGGTGTCACAGATACGCAGTATTTT. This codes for CASSQEEGMGVTDTQYF.

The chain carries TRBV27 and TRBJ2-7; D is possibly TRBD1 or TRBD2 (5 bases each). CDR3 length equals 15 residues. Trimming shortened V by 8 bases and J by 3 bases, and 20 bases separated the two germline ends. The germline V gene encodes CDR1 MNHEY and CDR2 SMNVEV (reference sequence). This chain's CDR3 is CASGTRQTLFYEQYF. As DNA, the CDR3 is TGTGCCAGCGGGACCCGACAGACTCTATTCTACGAGCAGTACTTC.

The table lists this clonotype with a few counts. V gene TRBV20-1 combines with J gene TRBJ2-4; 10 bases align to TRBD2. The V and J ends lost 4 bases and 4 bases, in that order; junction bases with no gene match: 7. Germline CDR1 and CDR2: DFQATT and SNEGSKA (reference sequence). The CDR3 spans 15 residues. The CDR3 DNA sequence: TGCAGTGCTATAAGTCCAGCGGGAGGGAAAAACATTCAGTACTTC. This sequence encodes CSAISPAGGKNIQYF.

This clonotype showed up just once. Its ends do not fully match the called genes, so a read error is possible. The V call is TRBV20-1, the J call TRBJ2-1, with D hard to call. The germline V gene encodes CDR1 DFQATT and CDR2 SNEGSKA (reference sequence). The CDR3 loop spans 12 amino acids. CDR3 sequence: CSARQSYTEQFF. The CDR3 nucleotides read TGCAGTGCTAGACAGTCCTACACTGAGCAGTTCTTC.

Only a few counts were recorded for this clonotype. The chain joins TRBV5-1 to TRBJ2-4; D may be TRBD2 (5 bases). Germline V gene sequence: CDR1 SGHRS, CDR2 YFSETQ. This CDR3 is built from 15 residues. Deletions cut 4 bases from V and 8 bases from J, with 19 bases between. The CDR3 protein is CASSGRGGLGDIQYF. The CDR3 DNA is TGCGCCAGCAGCGGGAGAGGTGGGCTTGGGGACATTCAGTACTTC. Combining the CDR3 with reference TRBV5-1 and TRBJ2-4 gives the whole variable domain KAGVTQTPRYLIKTRGQQVTLSCSPISGHRSVSWYQQTPGQGLQFLFEYFSETQRNKGNFPGRFSGRQFSNSRSEMNVSTLELGDSALYLCASSGRGGLGDIQYFGAGTRLSVL.

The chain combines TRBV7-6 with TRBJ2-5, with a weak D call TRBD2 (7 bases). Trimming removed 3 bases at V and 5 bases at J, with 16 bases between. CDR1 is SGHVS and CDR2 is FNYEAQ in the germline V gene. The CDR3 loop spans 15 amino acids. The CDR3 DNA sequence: TGTGCCAGCAGCTTTTTTGCGGGGGCGGTTGAGACCCAGTACTTC. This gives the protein CASSFFAGAVETQYF.

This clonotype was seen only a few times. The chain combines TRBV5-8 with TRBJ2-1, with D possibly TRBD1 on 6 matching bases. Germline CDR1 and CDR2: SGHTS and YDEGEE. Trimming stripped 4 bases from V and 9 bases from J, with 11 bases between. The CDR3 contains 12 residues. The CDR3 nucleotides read TGTGCCAGCAGCGTCCAGGGGAGTGAGCAGTTCTTC. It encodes CASSVQGSEQFF.

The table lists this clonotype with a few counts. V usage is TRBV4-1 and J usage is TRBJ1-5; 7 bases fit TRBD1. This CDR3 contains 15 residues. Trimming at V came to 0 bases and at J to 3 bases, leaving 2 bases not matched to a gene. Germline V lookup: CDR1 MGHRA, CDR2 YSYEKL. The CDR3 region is CASSQEGQFNQPQHF. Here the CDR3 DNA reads TGCGCCAGCAGCCAAGAGGGACAGTTCAATCAGCCCCAGCATTTT.

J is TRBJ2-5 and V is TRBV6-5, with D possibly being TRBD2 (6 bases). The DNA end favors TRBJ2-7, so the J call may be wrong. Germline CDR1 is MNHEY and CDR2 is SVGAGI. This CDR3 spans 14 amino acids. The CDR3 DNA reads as TGTGCCAGCAGTCCATATTCGGGGGTCTACGAGCAGTACTTC. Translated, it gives CASSPYSGVYEQYF.

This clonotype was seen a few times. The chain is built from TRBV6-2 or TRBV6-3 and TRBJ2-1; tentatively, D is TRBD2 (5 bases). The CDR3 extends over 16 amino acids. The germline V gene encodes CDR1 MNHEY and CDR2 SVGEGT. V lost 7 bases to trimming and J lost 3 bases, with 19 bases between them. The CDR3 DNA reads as TGTGCCAGCAATCCCCCGGGGATGTTGGGCTACAATGAGCAGTTCTTC. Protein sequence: CASNPPGMLGYNEQFF.

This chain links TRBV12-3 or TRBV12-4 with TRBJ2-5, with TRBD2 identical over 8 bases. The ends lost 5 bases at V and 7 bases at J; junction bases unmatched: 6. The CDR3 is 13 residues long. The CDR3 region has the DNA TGTGCCAGCAGTGTATTGGCGGGGGGGACCCAGTACTTC. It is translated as CASSVLAGGTQYF.

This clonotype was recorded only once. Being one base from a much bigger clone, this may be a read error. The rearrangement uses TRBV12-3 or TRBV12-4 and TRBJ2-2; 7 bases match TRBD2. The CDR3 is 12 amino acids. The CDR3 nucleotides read TGTGCCAGCAGTCTCCTGTCGGGGGGGCTGTTTTTT. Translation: CASSLLSGGLFF.

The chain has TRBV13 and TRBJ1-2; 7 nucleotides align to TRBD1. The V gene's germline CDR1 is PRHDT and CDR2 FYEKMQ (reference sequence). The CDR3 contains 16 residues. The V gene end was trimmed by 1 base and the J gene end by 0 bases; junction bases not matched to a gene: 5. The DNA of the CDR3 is TGTGCCAGCAGCTTAGACAGGGGATACTCTAACTATGGCTACACCTTC. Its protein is CASSLDRGYSNYGYTF.

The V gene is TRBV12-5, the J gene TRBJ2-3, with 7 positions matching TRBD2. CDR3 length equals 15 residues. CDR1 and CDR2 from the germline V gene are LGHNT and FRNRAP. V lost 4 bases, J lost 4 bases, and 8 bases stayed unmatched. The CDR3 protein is CASGYHGSGADTQYF. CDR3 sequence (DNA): TGTGCTAGTGGTTACCACGGGAGCGGGGCAGATACGCAGTATTTT.

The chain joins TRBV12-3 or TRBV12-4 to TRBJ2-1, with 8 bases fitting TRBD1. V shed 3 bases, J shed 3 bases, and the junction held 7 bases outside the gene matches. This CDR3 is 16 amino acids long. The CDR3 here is CASSFLGQANYNEQFF. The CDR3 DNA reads TGTGCCAGCAGTTTCCTGGGACAGGCTAACTACAATGAGCAGTTCTTC.

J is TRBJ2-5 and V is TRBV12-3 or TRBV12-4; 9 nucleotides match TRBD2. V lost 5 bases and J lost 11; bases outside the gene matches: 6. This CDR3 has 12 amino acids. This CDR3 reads CASSRAGGEQYF. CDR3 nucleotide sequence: TGTGCCAGCAGTCGAGCGGGAGGTGAGCAGTACTTC.

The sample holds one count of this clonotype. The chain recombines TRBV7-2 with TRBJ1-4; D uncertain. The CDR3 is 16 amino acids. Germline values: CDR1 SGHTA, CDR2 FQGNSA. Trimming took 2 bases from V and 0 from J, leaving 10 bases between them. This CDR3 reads CASSLKPAATNEKLFF. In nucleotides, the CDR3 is TGTGCCAGCAGCTTAAAGCCAGCTGCAACTAATGAAAAACTGTTTTTT.

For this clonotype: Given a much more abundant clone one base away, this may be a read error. In DNA form, the CDR3 reads TGCAGTGCTAGTGGCGGGAACACAGATACGCAGTATTTT. Amino acids: CSASGGNTDTQYF. V is TRBV20-1 and J is TRBJ2-3, with D possibly being TRBD2 (6 bases). CDR3 size: 13 residues. With 3 bases removed from V and 2 bases from J, the gap between germline ends came to 9 bases. CDR1 is DFQATT, CDR2 SNEGSKA, per germline (reference sequence).

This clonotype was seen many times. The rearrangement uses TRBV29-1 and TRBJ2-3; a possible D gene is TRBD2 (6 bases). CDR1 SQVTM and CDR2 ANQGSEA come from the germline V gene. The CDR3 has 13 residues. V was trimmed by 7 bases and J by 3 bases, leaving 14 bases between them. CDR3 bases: TGCAGCGCGGACCCCGGGGGAACAGATACGCAGTATTTT. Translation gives CSADPGGTDTQYF.

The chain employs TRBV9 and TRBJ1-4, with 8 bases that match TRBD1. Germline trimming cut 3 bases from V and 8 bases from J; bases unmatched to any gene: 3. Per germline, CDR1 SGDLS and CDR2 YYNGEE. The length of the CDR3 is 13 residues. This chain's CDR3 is CASSARQGEKLFF. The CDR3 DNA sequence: TGTGCCAGCAGCGCAAGACAGGGGGAAAAACTGTTTTTT.

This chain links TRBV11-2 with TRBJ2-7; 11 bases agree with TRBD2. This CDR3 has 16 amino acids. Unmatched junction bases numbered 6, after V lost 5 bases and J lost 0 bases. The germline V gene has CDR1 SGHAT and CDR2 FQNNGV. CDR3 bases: TGTGCCAGCAGCCCGGGACTAGCGGAGAGCTCCTACGAGCAGTACTTC. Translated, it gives CASSPGLAESSYEQYF. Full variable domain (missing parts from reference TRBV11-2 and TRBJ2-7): EAGVAQSPRYKIIEKRQSVAFWCNPISGHATLYWYQQILGQGPKLLIQFQNNGVVDDSQLPKDRFSAERLKGVDSTLKIQPAKLEDSAVYLCASSPGLAESSYEQYFGPGTRLTVT.

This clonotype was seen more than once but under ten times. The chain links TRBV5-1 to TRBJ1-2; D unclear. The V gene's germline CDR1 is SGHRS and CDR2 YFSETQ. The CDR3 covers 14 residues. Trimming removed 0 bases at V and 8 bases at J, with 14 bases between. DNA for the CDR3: TGCGCCAGCAGCTTGGCCCTTTCCCTGGAAGGCTACACCTTC. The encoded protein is CASSLALSLEGYTF.